The 28 T cell receptor beta chains below come from one sample, sequenced in a study of T cells after yellow fever vaccination. TCRdb re-analysed the 5' RACE reads in MiXCR, keeping a single row per CDR3 protein. The table lists hundreds of thousands of distinct CDR3 sequences, roughly an eighth of them singletons. The sample was PBMCs, taken on the day of the yellow fever booster vaccination. The receptors were sampled from a man between 25 and 39 years old who received the YFV17D yellow fever vaccine.

This clonotype was detected ten times or more. The J gene is TRBJ2-7, the V gene TRBV9; possibly TRBD2 for D (5 bases). Per germline, CDR1 SGDLS and CDR2 YYNGEE. Trimming removed 4 bases at V and 2 bases at J, with 13 bases between. The CDR3 length is 14 residues. The CDR3: CASSTTHGTYEQYF. The CDR3, as DNA: TGTGCCAGCAGCACCACCCACGGGACCTACGAGCAGTACTTC.

The CDR3 spells CASASRSGSGEAFF. CDR3 DNA sequence: TGCGCCAGCGCCAGCAGATCGGGGTCAGGGGAAGCTTTCTTT. J is TRBJ1-1 and V is TRBV4-1; TRBD1 might be the D (5 bases). Trimming shortened V by 8 bases and J by 8 bases, and 21 bases separated the two germline ends. The CDR3 extends over 14 amino acids. Germline assignment: CDR1 MGHRA and CDR2 YSYEKL.

This clonotype was seen at least ten times. The chain combines TRBV29-1 with TRBJ2-7; D may be TRBD2 (5 bases). With 5 bases removed from V and 4 bases from J, the gap between germline ends came to 6 bases. This CDR3 has 10 residues. The germline V gene encodes CDR1 SQVTM and CDR2 ANQGSEA. In nucleotides, the CDR3 is TGCAGCGTTTGGACTTACGAGCAGTACTTC. Protein: CSVWTYEQYF.

This clonotype was picked up many times. The V call is TRBV28, the J call TRBJ2-1; TRBD2 matches at 8 bases. The CDR3 length is 13 residues. Germline V gene sequence: CDR1 MDHEN, CDR2 SYDVKM. V was clipped by 7 bases and J by 9 bases; unmatched bases: 8. Here the CDR3 DNA reads TGTGCCAGCATTTCCGGGACTAGTGGTGAGCAGTTCTTC. It codes for CASISGTSGEQFF. Together with reference TRBV28 and TRBJ2-1, the CDR3 gives the full variable domain: DVKVTQSSRYLVKRTGEKVFLECVQDMDHENMFWYRQDPGLGLRLIYFSYDVKMKEKGDIPEGYSVSREKKERFSLILESASTNQTSMYLCASISGTSGEQFFGPGTRLTVL.

This clonotype was seen only a few times. The chain joins TRBV10-3 to TRBJ1-5; D possibly corresponds to TRBD1 (6 bases). CDR3 size: 15 residues. Germline CDR1 reads ENHRY; CDR2 reads SYGVKD. Trimming removed 4 bases at V and 0 bases at J, with 10 bases between. Here the CDR3 DNA reads TGTGCCATCAGTGTAACAGGGTATAGCAATCAGCCCCAGCATTTT. It yields the protein CAISVTGYSNQPQHF.

This clonotype was counted ten times or more. This chain joins TRBV15 and TRBJ2-3, with TRBD1 as a possible D gene (6 bases). CDR1 and CDR2 from the germline V gene are LNHNV and YYDKDF (reference sequence). V gave up 1 base and J gave up 9 bases, with 17 bases separating them. The CDR3 has 15 amino acids. The chain's CDR3 is CATSRGGLQQETQYF. As DNA, the CDR3 is TGTGCCACCAGCAGAGGGGGGCTGCAACAGGAGACGCAGTATTTT.

This clonotype was observed a handful of times. This sequence joins TRBV6-1 and TRBJ1-1, with D perhaps matching TRBD1 (6 bases). CDR3 size: 16 residues. V dropped 2 bases and J dropped 5 bases, with 18 bases sitting between them. Germline assignment: CDR1 MNHNS and CDR2 SASEGT. CDR3 in amino acids: CASSESGTGRGTEAFF. The CDR3 DNA sequence: TGTGCCAGCAGTGAATCCGGTACAGGGCGGGGGACTGAAGCTTTCTTT.

There are a few counts of this clonotype. The rearrangement joins TRBV10-3 to TRBJ2-1; no clear D. CDR1 and CDR2 from the germline V gene are ENHRY and SYGVKD. The CDR3 length is 11 residues. The V gene lost 11 bases and the J gene lost 4 bases, with 9 bases spanning the gap. CDR3 region: CASEMYNEQFF. Written as DNA, the CDR3 is TGTGCCTCGGAGATGTACAATGAGCAGTTCTTC.

J is TRBJ2-7 and V is TRBV10-3; 8 nucleotides align to TRBD2. This CDR3 has 13 amino acids. V dropped 10 bases and J dropped 4; count of bases not matched to a gene: 9. CDR1 is ENHRY, CDR2 SYGVKD, per germline. The CDR3 region is CATTSGSVYEQYF. In nucleotides, the CDR3 is TGTGCCACTACGAGCGGGAGCGTTTACGAGCAGTACTTC.

This clonotype appeared a few times. V usage is TRBV20-1 and J usage is TRBJ1-1; D remains unclear. Trimming took 8 bases from V and 4 from J, leaving 17 bases between them. The CDR3 is 13 residues long. Per germline, CDR1 DFQATT and CDR2 SNEGSKA (reference sequence). CDR3 coding DNA: TGCAGTCCAGAAGTCTGGGCCAGCACTGAAGCTTTCTTT. Translating it yields CSPEVWASTEAFF.

This clonotype has only a few counts. This chain connects TRBV29-1 to TRBJ1-1, with D perhaps TRBD1 (5 bases). Between the trimmed V and J ends, which lost 4 bases and 2 bases, there was a span of 14 bases. The CDR3 is made up of 14 amino acids. CDR1 is SQVTM and CDR2 is ANQGSEA in the germline V gene. For the CDR3, the DNA is TGCAGCGTTGCCCCTGGGACGGCAAACACTGAAGCTTTCTTT. It specifies CSVAPGTANTEAFF.

The CDR3 DNA sequence: TGTGCCAGCAGTCGCGAAATACGAAGCACAGATACGCAGTATTTT. Translating it yields CASSREIRSTDTQYF. The chain recombines TRBV6-2 or TRBV6-3 with TRBJ2-3; D unclear. The V gene's germline CDR1 is MNHEY and CDR2 SVGEGT. The CDR3 is made up of 15 amino acids. Trimming took off 5 bases at V and 0 bases at J, with 12 bases between the two ends.

The J gene is TRBJ2-7, the V gene TRBV9, with 12 bases aligning to TRBD2. CDR1 and CDR2 (germline): SGDLS, YYNGEE. The junction had 7 bases not matched to a gene; V was cut back by 4 bases and J by 2 bases. The CDR3 spans 16 residues. DNA of the CDR3: TGTGCCAGCAGCCACGGACTAGCGGGACACCCCTACGAGCAGTACTTC. Translating gives CASSHGLAGHPYEQYF.

V gene TRBV5-4 combines with J gene TRBJ1-2; the D is unclear. V dropped 4 bases and J dropped 3 bases, with 13 bases sitting between them. The CDR3 spans 14 residues. Germline V gene data show CDR1 as SGHNT and CDR2 as YYREEE (reference sequence). In DNA form, the CDR3 reads TGTGCCAGCAGCCCCGGTCGGTTAGACTATGGCTACACCTTC. Residues: CASSPGRLDYGYTF.

This clonotype was observed a handful of times. V usage is TRBV20-1 and J usage is TRBJ2-1; D gene ambiguous. Trimming left V 5 bases short and J 7 bases short, with 21 bases between. The CDR3 sequence is 15 residues long. Germline V gene sequence: CDR1 DFQATT, CDR2 SNEGSKA (reference sequence). Here the CDR3 DNA reads TGCAGTGCTCCACTACGGCTGATTAATAAGAATGAGCAGTTCTTC. Encoded protein: CSAPLRLINKNEQFF.

The chain couples TRBV3-1 to TRBJ2-7; 8 nucleotides align to TRBD1. The CDR3 runs 14 residues. Per the germline V gene, CDR1 is LGHDT and CDR2 is YNNKEL (reference sequence). V was pared by 7 bases and J by 5 bases, with 10 bases of the junction left unmatched. The CDR3 loop reads CASTPGQVVHEQYF. The CDR3 DNA reads TGTGCCAGCACACCGGGACAGGTTGTCCACGAGCAGTACTTC.

This rearrangement joins TRBV20-1 to TRBJ2-5, with TRBD2 matching over 10 bases. Germline lookup yields CDR1 DFQATT and CDR2 SNEGSKA (reference sequence). The V gene end was trimmed by 6 bases and the J gene end by 6 bases; junction bases not matched to a gene: 7. This CDR3 has 13 residues. CDR3 loop: CSAIAGGSQTQYF. The DNA of the CDR3 is TGCAGTGCAATAGCGGGAGGCAGCCAGACCCAGTACTTC.

There are a few counts of this clonotype. The chain couples TRBV20-1 to TRBJ2-7; the D is unclear. Trimming shortened V by 0 bases and J by 8 bases, and 11 bases separated the two germline ends. CDR1 and CDR2 from the germline V gene are DFQATT and SNEGSKA (reference sequence). The CDR3 covers 12 residues. The DNA of the CDR3 is TGCAGTGCTAGAGACGAAGCACAGAAGCAGTACTTC. Translating it yields CSARDEAQKQYF.

There are a few counts of this clonotype. This sequence joins TRBV7-9 and TRBJ2-3; 8 bases fit TRBD2. There are 16 residues in the CDR3. The trim removed 1 base at V and 4 bases at J, leaving 7 bases unmatched. Germline CDR1 and CDR2: SEHNR and FQNEAQ (reference sequence). For the CDR3, the DNA is TGTGCCAGCAGCTTAGACGGGACTAGGGGACCAGATACGCAGTATTTT. This gives the protein CASSLDGTRGPDTQYF.

This clonotype was recorded a few times. This chain joins TRBV6-5 and TRBJ2-3; 10 bases match TRBD2. The J segment lost 7 bases and the V segment lost 6 bases, leaving 7 bases of the junction unmatched. In germline, CDR1 is MNHEY, CDR2 SVGAGI. The CDR3 has 14 amino acids. The CDR3 here is CASSTGTSVYTQYF. The CDR3 DNA reads TGTGCCAGCAGCACCGGGACTAGCGTTTATACGCAGTATTTT.

This clonotype was counted a few times. The J gene is TRBJ1-5, the V gene TRBV19; no definite D call. CDR1 LNHDA and CDR2 SQIVND come from the germline V gene (reference sequence). V was trimmed by 2 bases and J by 4 bases, leaving 12 bases between them. The CDR3 spans 15 residues. In DNA, the CDR3 is TGTGCCAGTAGTATACCCGACAAGCGGAATCAGCCCCAGCATTTT. Translated: CASSIPDKRNQPQHF.

The chain employs TRBV10-3 and TRBJ2-7; weak D call: TRBD2 (6 bases). CDR1 is ENHRY and CDR2 is SYGVKD in the germline V gene. This CDR3 comprises 13 residues. V shed 9 bases and J shed 3 bases, with 15 bases lying between them. The CDR3: CAIRGLSDYEQYF. The CDR3 DNA is TGTGCCATTAGGGGACTTTCCGACTACGAGCAGTACTTC.

The rearrangement joins TRBV7-9 to TRBJ2-5; D gene uncertain. This CDR3 is built from 15 residues. Trimming removed 5 bases from V and 3 bases from J, with 16 bases in between. Germline loops: CDR1 SEHNR, CDR2 FQNEAQ (reference sequence). The DNA for the CDR3 is TGTGCCAGCAGCCAACACATAGGCGAAGAAGAGACCCAGTACTTC. It translates to CASSQHIGEEETQYF.

This clonotype was counted only a few times. The J gene is TRBJ2-6, the V gene TRBV5-4; the D gene is possibly TRBD1 (5 bases). The CDR3 covers 16 residues. Germline-derived CDR1 and CDR2 are SGHNT and YYREEE (reference sequence). V was trimmed by 4 bases and J by 1 base, leaving 12 bases between them. The chain's CDR3 is CASSEPDSSGANVLTF. The CDR3 nucleotides read TGTGCCAGCAGCGAACCCGACAGTTCTGGGGCCAACGTCCTGACTTTC.

This clonotype showed up just once. The chain is built from TRBV20-1 and TRBJ2-4, with D possibly matching TRBD1 (5 bases). Germline V lookup: CDR1 DFQATT, CDR2 SNEGSKA (reference sequence). The CDR3 extends over 13 amino acids. Trimming stripped 3 bases from V and 1 base from J, with 7 bases between. CDR3 DNA: TGCAGTGCTAGTGGGGCGGCCAAAAACATTCAGTACTTC. This codes for CSASGAAKNIQYF.

This clonotype was found many times. This chain connects TRBV10-3 to TRBJ2-7, with 7 bases fitting TRBD2. CDR1 and CDR2 (germline): ENHRY, SYGVKD. With V trimmed by 10 bases and J by 6 bases, 15 bases remained unmatched. This CDR3 has 14 amino acids. DNA for the CDR3: TGTGCCACGCAGCGCGACGGGAGGATGGTCGAGCAGTACTTC. Translation gives CATQRDGRMVEQYF.

Many counts were recorded for this clonotype. This chain connects TRBV20-1 to TRBJ1-1; weak D call: TRBD1 (5 bases). Trimming pared 1 base from V and 1 base from J, leaving 10 bases between. The CDR3 loop spans 14 amino acids. Germline values: CDR1 DFQATT, CDR2 SNEGSKA (reference sequence). The DNA of the CDR3 is TGCAGTGCTAGAGTTGGGGGTCCGAACACTGAAGCTTTCTTT. Encoded protein: CSARVGGPNTEAFF.

The chain employs TRBV5-4 and TRBJ2-1, with 14 positions matching TRBD2. Germline CDR1 and CDR2: SGHNT and YYREEE (reference sequence). J was trimmed by 7 bases and V by 4 bases; bases with no gene match: 10. The CDR3 runs 17 residues. The CDR3, as DNA: TGTGCCAGCAGCCCGGGGACTAGCGGGAGCCTGGGAAATGAGCAGTTCTTC. It codes for CASSPGTSGSLGNEQFF. Full variable domain (remainder filled in from reference TRBV5-4 and TRBJ2-1): ETGVTQSPTHLIKTRGQQVTLRCSSQSGHNTVSWYQQALGQGPQFIFQYYREEENGRGNFPPRFSGLQFPNYSSELNVNALELDDSALYLCASSPGTSGSLGNEQFFGPGTRLTVL.